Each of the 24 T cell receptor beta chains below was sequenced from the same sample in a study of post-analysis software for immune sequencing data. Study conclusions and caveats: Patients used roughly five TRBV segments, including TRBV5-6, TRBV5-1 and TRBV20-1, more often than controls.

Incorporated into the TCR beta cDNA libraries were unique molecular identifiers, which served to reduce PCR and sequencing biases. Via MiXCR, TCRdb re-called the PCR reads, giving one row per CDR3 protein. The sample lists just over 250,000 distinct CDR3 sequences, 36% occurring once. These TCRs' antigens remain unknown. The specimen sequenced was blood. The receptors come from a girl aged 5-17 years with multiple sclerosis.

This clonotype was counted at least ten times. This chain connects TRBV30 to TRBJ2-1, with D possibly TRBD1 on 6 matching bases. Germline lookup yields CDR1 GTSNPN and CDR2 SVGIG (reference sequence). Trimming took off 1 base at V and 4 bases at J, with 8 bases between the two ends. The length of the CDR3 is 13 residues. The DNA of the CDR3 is TGTGCCTGGAGTGGACAGGTATACAATGAGCAGTTCTTC. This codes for CAWSGQVYNEQFF.

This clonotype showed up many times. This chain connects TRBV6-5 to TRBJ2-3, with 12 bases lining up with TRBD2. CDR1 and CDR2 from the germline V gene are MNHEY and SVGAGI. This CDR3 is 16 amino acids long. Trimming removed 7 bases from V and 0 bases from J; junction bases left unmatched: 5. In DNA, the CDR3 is TGTGCCAGCATCGGTCTAGCGGGAGGGAGCACAGATACGCAGTATTTT. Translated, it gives CASIGLAGGSTDTQYF.

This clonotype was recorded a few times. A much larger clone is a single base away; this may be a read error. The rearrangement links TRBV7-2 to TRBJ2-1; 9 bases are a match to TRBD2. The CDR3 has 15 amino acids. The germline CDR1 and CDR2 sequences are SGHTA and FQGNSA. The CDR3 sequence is CAGSGGSRGGSEQFF. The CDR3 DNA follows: TGTGCCGGCAGCGGGGGCTCGCGGGGGGGATCGGAGCAGTTCTTC.

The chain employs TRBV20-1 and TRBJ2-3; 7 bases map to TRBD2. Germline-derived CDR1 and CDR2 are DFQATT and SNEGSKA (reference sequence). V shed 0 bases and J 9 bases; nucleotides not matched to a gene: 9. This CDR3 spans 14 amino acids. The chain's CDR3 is CSARDPSSGKTQYF. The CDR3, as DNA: TGCAGTGCTAGAGATCCGAGCAGCGGGAAAACGCAGTATTTT.

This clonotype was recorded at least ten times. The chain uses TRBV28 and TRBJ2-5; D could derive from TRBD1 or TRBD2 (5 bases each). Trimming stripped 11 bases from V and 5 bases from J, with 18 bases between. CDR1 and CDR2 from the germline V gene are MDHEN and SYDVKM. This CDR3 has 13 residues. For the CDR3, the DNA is TGTGCCTCGTCCCGGGACCCTATCGAGACCCAGTACTTC. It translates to CASSRDPIETQYF.

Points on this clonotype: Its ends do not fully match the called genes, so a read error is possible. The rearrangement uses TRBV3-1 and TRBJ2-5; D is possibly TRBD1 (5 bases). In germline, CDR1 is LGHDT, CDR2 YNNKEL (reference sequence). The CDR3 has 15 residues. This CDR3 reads CASSQDFRVEETRYF. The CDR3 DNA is TGTGCCAGCAGCCAAGACTTCAGGGTGGAAGAGACCCGGTACTTC.

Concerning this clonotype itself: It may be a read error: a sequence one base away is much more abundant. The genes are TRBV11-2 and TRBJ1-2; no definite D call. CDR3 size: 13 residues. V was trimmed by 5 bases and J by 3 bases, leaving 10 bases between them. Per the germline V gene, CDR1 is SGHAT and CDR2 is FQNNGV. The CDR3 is CASSTPDHYGYTF. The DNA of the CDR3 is TGTGCCAGCAGCACCCCCGACCACTATGGCTACACCTTC.

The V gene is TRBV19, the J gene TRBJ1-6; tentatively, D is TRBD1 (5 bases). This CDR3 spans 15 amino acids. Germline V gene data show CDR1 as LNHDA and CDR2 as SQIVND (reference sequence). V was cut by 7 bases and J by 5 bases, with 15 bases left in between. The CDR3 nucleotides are TGTGCCAGTATGCAGGGATCCACGAATAATTCACCCCTCCACTTT. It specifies CASMQGSTNNSPLHF.

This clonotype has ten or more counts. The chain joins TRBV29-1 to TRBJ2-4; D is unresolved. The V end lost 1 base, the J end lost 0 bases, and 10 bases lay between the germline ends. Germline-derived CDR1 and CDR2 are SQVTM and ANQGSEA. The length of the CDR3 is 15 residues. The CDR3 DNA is TGCAGCGTTGAAGGACGTCATCTAGCCAAAAACATTCAGTACTTC. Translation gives CSVEGRHLAKNIQYF. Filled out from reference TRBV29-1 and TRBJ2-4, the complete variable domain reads SAVISQKPSRDICQRGTSLTIQCQVDSQVTMMFWYRQQPGQSLTLIATANQGSEATYESGFVIDKFPISRPNLTFSTLTVSNMSPEDSSIYLCSVEGRHLAKNIQYFGAGTRLSVL.

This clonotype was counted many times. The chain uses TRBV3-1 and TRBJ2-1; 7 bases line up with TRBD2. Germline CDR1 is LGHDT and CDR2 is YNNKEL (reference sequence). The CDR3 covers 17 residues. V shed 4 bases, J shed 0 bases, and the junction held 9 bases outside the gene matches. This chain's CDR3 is CASSPGSSGTSYNEQFF. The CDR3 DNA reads TGTGCCAGCAGCCCCGGGTCTAGCGGTACCTCCTACAATGAGCAGTTCTTC.

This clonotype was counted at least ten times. CDR3 region: CASSARTSGVDEQFF. The CDR3 nucleotides are TGTGCCAGCAGCGCAAGGACTAGCGGAGTCGATGAGCAGTTCTTC. The chain employs TRBV9 and TRBJ2-1; TRBD2 aligns across 10 bases. J gave up 8 bases and V 3 bases, and 8 bases lay outside the gene matches. The germline V gene has CDR1 SGDLS and CDR2 YYNGEE. CDR3 size: 15 residues.

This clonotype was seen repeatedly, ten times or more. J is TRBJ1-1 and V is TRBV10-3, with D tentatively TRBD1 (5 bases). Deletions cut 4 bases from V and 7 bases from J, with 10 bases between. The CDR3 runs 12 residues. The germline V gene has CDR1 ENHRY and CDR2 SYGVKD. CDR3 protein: CAISAGPGEAFF. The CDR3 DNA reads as TGTGCCATCAGTGCAGGGCCAGGTGAAGCTTTCTTT.

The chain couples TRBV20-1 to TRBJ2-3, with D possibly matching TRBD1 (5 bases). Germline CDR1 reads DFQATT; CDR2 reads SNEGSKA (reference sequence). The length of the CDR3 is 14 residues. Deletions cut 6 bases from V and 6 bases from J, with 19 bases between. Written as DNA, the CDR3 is TGCAGTGCCGATAAGGGGTACCTCGTGGATACGCAGTATTTT. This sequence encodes CSADKGYLVDTQYF.

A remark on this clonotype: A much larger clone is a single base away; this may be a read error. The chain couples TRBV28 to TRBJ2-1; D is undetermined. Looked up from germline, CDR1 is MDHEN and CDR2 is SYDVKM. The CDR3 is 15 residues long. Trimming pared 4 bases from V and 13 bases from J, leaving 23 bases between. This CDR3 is CASSSNPPRSETQFF. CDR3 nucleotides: TGTGCCAGCAGTTCCAACCCTCCCAGGTCGGAGACCCAGTTCTTC.

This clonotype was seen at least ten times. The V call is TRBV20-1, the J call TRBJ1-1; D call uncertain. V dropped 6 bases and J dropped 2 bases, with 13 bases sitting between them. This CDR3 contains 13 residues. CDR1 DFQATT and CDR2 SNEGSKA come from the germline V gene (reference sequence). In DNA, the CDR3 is TGCAGTGCGCAGCAGGCTCCCAACACTGAAGCTTTCTTT. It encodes CSAQQAPNTEAFF.

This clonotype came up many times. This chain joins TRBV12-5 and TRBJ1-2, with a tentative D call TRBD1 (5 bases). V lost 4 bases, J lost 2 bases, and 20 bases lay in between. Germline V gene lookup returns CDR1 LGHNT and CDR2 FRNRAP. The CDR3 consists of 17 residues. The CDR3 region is CASGWTTGQGNNYGYTF. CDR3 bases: TGTGCTAGTGGTTGGACGACCGGGCAGGGTAACAACTATGGCTACACCTTC.

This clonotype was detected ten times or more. CDR3 amino acids: CASSLQGDSTQYF. The CDR3 nucleotides read TGCGCCAGCAGCCTACAGGGGGATTCGACCCAGTACTTC. This chain connects TRBV5-1 to TRBJ2-5, with TRBD1 matching over 8 bases. Unmatched junction bases numbered 6, after V lost 4 bases and J lost 7 bases. The CDR3 has 13 residues. Germline values: CDR1 SGHRS, CDR2 YFSETQ.

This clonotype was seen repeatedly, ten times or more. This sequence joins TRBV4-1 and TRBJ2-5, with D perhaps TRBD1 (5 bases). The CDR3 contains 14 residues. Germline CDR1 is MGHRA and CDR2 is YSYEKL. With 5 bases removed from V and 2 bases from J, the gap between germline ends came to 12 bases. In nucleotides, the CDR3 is TGCGCCAGCAGCTCTCAGGACACACAAGAGACCCAGTACTTC. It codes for CASSSQDTQETQYF.

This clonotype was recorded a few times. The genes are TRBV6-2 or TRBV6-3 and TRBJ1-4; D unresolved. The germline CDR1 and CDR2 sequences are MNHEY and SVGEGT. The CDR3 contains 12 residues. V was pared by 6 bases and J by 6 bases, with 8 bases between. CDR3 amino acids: CASSPVDEKLFF. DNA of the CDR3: TGTGCCAGCAGCCCCGTGGATGAAAAACTGTTTTTT.

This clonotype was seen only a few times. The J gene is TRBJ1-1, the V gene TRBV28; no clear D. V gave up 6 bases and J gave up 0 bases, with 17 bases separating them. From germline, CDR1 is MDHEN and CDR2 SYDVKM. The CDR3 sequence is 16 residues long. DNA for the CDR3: TGTGCCAGCAGCCCCCACGGGGTGGATGTGAACACTGAAGCTTTCTTT. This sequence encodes CASSPHGVDVNTEAFF.

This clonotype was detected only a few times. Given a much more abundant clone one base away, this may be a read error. CDR3 protein: CASSYGGAGNEQFF. CDR3 DNA: TGTGCCAGCAGTTACGGGGGGGCGGGGAATGAGCAGTTCTTC. The J gene is TRBJ2-1, the V gene TRBV6-5, with D perhaps matching TRBD2 (7 bases). The CDR3 is made up of 14 amino acids. Deletions cut 2 bases from V and 7 bases from J, with 12 bases between. Looked up from germline, CDR1 is MNHEY and CDR2 is SVGAGI.

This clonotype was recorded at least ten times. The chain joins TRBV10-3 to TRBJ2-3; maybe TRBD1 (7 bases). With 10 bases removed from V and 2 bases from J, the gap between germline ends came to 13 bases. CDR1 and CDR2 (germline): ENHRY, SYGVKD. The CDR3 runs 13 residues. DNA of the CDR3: TGTGCCACTGCGGGACAGACCACAGATACGCAGTATTTT. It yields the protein CATAGQTTDTQYF.

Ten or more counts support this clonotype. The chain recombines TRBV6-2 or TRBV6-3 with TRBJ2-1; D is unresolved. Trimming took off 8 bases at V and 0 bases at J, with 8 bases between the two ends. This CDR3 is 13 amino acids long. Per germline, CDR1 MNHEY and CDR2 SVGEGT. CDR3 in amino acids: CASCDSSYNEQFF. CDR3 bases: TGTGCCAGCTGCGATAGCTCCTACAATGAGCAGTTCTTC.

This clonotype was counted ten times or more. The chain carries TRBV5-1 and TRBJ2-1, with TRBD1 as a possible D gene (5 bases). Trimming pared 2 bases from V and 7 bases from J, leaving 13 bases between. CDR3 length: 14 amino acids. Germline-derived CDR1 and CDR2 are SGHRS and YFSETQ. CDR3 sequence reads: CASSLSQGENEQFF. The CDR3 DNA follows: TGCGCCAGCAGCTTATCGCAGGGCGAGAATGAGCAGTTCTTC.